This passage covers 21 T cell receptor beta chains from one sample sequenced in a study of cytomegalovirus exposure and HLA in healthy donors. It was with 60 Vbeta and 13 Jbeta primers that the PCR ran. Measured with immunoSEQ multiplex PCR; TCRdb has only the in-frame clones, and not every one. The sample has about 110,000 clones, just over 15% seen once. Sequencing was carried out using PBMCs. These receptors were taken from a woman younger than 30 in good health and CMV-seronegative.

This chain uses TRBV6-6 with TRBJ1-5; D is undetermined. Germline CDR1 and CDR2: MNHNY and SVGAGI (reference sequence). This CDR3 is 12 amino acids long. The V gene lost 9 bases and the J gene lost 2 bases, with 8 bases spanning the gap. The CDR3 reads CASTYGNQPQHF. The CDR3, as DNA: TGTGCCAGTACCTACGGCAATCAGCCCCAGCATTTT.

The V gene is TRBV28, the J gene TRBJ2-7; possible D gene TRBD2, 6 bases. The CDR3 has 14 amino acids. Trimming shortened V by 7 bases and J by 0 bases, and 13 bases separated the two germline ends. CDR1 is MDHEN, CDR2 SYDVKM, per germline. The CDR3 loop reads CASTPTRVSYEQYF. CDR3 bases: TGTGCCAGCACGCCGACTAGGGTCTCCTACGAGCAGTACTTC.

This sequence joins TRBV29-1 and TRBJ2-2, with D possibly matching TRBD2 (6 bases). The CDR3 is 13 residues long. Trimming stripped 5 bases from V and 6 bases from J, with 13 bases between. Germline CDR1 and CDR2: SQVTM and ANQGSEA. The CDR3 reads CSVLSWGAGELFF. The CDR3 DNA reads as TGCAGCGTTCTCTCCTGGGGGGCCGGGGAGCTGTTTTTT.

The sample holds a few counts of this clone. CDR3 DNA: TGCGCCAGCACCCGCGAAAAATTTGCTGGCGGGCGGGGGGAAACAGATACGCAGTATTTT. Amino acid sequence: CASTREKFAGGRGETDTQYF. V gene TRBV5-1 combines with J gene TRBJ2-3; 8 bases are shared with TRBD2. The CDR3 loop spans 20 amino acids. V lost 6 bases, J lost 3 bases, and 24 bases stayed unmatched. The germline V gene has CDR1 SGHRS and CDR2 YFSETQ.

The CDR3 bases are TGTGCCAGCAGTCCCGCACAGGTGAACACTGAAGCTTTCTTT. It translates to CASSPAQVNTEAFF. This chain joins TRBV5-4 and TRBJ1-1; tentative D call: TRBD1 (5 bases). This CDR3 is built from 14 residues. The germline V and J ends were trimmed by 5 bases and 0 bases, with 11 bases remaining between them. Per the germline V gene, CDR1 is SGHNT and CDR2 is YYREEE (reference sequence).

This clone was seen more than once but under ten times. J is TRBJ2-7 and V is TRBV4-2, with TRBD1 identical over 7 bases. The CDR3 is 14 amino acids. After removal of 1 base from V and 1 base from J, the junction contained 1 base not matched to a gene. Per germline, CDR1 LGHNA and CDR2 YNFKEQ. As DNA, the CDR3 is TGTGCCAGCAGCCAAGGGGGACAGTCCTACGAGCAGTACTTC. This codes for CASSQGGQSYEQYF.

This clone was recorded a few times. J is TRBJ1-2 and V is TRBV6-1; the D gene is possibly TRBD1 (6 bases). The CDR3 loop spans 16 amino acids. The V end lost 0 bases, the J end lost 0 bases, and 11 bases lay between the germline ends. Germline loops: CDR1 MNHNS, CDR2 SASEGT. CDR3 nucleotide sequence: TGTGCCAGCAGTGAAGCCGGGACAAACCCTAACTATGGCTACACCTTC. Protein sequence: CASSEAGTNPNYGYTF.

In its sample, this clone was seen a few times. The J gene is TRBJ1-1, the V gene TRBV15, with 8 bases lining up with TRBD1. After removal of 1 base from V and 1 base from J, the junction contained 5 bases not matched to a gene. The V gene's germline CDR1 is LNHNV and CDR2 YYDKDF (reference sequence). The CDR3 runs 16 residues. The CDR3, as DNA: TGTGCCACCAGCAGAGCAACCGGGACAGGGAACACTGAAGCTTTCTTT. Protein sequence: CATSRATGTGNTEAFF.

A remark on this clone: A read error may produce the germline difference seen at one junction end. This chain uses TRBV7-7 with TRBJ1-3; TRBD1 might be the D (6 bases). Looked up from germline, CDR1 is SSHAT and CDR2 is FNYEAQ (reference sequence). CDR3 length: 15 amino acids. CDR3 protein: CASSRDTSSGNTIYF. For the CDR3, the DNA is TGTGCTAGCAGCCGGGACACCAGCTCTGGAAACACCATATATTTT.

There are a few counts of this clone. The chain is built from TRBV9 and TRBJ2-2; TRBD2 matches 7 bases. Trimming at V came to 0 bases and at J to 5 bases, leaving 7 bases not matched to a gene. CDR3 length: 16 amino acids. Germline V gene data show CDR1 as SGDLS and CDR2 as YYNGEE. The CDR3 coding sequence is TGTGCCAGCAGCGTAGTTAGTCCGGGGGGAACCGGGGAGCTGTTTTTT. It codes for CASSVVSPGGTGELFF.

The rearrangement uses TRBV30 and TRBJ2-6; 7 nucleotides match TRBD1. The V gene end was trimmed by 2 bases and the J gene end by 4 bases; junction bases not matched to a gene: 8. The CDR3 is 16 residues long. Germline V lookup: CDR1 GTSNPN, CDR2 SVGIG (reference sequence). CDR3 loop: CAWSPPQGNGANVLTF. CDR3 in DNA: TGTGCCTGGAGTCCCCCACAGGGGAACGGGGCCAACGTCCTGACTTTC.

CDR3 sequence reads: CASSPSGREVGYTF. The CDR3 DNA is TGTGCCAGCAGTCCCTCCGGCAGGGAGGTTGGCTACACCTTC. This chain joins TRBV28 and TRBJ1-2, with D possibly matching TRBD1 (5 bases). Germline values: CDR1 MDHEN, CDR2 SYDVKM. The V end lost 5 bases, the J end lost 7 bases, and 17 bases lay between the germline ends. The CDR3 totals 14 residues.

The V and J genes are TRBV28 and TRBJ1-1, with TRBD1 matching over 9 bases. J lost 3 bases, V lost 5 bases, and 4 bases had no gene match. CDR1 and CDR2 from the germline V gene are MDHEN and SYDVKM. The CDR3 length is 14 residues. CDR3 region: CASSIQGAHTEAFF. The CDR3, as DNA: TGTGCCAGCAGTATACAGGGGGCCCACACTGAAGCTTTCTTT. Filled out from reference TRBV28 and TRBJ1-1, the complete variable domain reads DVKVTQSSRYLVKRTGEKVFLECVQDMDHENMFWYRQDPGLGLRLIYFSYDVKMKEKGDIPEGYSVSREKKERFSLILESASTNQTSMYLCASSIQGAHTEAFFGQGTRLTVV.

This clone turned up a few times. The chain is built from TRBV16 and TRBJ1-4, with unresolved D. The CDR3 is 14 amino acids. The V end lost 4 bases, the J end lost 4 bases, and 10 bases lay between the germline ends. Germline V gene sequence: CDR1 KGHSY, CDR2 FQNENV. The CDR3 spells CASSPGSFNEKLFF. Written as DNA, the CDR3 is TGTGCCAGCAGCCCCGGGAGTTTTAATGAAAAACTGTTTTTT.

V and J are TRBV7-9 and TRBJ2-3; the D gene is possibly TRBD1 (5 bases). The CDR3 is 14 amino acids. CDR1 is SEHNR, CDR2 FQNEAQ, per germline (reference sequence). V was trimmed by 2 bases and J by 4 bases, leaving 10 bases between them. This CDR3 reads CASSLQGGADTQYF. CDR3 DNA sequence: TGTGCCAGCAGCTTACAGGGCGGCGCAGATACGCAGTATTTT.

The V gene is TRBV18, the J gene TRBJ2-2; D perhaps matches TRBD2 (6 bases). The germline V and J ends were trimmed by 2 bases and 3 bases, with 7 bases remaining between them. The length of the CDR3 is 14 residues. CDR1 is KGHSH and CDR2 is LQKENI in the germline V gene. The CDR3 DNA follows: TGTGCCAGCTCACCAGGGACTGACACCGGGGAGCTGTTTTTT. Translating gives CASSPGTDTGELFF. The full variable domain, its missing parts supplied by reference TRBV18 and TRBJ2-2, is NAGVMQNPRHLVRRRGQEARLRCSPMKGHSHVYWYRQLPEEGLKFMVYLQKENIIDESGMPKERFSAEFPKEGPSILRIQQVVRGDSAAYFCASSPGTDTGELFFGEGSRLTVL.

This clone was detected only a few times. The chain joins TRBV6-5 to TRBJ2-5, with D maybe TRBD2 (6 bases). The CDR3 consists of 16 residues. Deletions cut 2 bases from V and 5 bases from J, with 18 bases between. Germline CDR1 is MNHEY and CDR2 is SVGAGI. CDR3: CASSYGAGSRGETQYF. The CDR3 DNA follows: TGTGCCAGCAGTTACGGGGCGGGCAGCCGGGGGGAGACCCAGTACTTC.

CDR3 bases: TGTGCCAGCAGCCCGGGACTAGCGGAAGAGACCCAGTACTTC. Protein: CASSPGLAEETQYF. The rearrangement joins TRBV7-3 to TRBJ2-5; 11 bases line up with TRBD2. This CDR3 has 14 residues. Germline assignment: CDR1 SGHTA and CDR2 FQGTGA. V was pared by 5 bases and J by 3 bases, with 2 bases of the junction left unmatched.

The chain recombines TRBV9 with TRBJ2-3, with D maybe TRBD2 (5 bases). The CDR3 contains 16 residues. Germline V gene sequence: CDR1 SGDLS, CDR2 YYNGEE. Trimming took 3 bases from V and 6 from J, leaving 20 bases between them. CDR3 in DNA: TGTGCCAGCAGCGACCTGGATGGATACCCGGGGGATACGCAGTATTTT. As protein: CASSDLDGYPGDTQYF. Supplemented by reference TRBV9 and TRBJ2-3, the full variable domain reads DSGVTQTPKHLITATGQRVTLRCSPRSGDLSVYWYQQSLDQGLQFLIQYYNGEERAKGNILERFSAQQFPDLHSELNLSSLELGDSALYFCASSDLDGYPGDTQYFGPGTRLTVL.

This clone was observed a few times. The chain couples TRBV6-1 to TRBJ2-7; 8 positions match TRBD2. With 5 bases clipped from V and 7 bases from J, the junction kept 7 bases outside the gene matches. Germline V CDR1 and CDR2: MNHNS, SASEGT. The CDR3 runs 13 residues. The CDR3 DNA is TGTGCCAGCAGTCCTCGGACGGGAGGGGAGCAGTACTTC. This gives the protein CASSPRTGGEQYF.

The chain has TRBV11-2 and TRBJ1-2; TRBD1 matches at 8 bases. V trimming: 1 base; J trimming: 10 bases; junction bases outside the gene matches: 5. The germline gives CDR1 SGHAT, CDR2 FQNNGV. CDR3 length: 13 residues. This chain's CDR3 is CASSLGRDRPYTF. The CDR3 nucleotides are TGTGCCAGCAGCTTAGGGCGGGACAGGCCCTACACCTTC.